This T cell receptor (beta chain) is from a study of blood T cells in healthy people across ages. Study-wide findings and caveats: Expanded clonotype shifts may have been confounded, as the donors had an unknown CMV status.

Trimming stripped 5 bases from V and 9 bases from J, with 18 bases between. This CDR3 is built from 14 residues. Germline V gene lookup returns CDR1 LGHDT and CDR2 YNNKEL (reference sequence). Primed by a sample-barcoded 5' primer and a J-beta primer mix, a second PCR proceeded for about 6 to 12 cycles. TCRdb reprocessed the 5' RACE reads via MiXCR and lists one record per CDR3 protein. This table holds 800,000 to 1,000,000 distinct CDR3 sequences, around 48% found once. As for this clonotype: As yet, its antigen is unknown.

The TCR sequence derives from a man younger than 45 in good health. The gene calls are TRBV3-1 and TRBJ2-3; D remains unclear. Sequenced: blood. The CDR3 here is CASSSPPAKITQYF. Here the CDR3 DNA reads TGTGCCAGCAGCTCTCCCCCAGCTAAGATAACGCAGTATTTT.